The present T cell receptor (beta chain) was sequenced within a study of cytomegalovirus exposure and HLA in healthy donors. The PCR had 60 Vbeta and 13 Jbeta primers. Libraries were prepared by immunoSEQ multiplex PCR; TCRdb keeps only in-frame clonotypes and omits some of them. The table lists more than 95,000 clones, just under 80% of them singletons. Germline V gives CDR1 MGHRA, CDR2 YSYEKL. The CDR3 consists of 18 residues. Trimming stripped 4 bases from V and 5 bases from J, with 27 bases between. This clone has just a few counts. Sequencing was performed on PBMCs. This chain uses TRBV4-1 with TRBJ2-7, with a tentative D call TRBD1 (5 bases). The origin of this receptor is a male donor in good health and CMV-seronegative. For the CDR3, the DNA is TGCGCCAGCAGCCGGGGCGGTATAGTCCGTCAGTTTGGCGACGAGCAGTACTTC. Translation gives CASSRGGIVRQFGDEQYF.